Described below is a single T cell receptor beta chain sequence and its context. The antigen is not known. The sample originates from a study of T cell responses to AZD1222 COVID-19 vaccine. Study findings and constraints: Spike-specific TCR breadth rose after two AZD1222 doses, and depth rose as well. Researchers took repertoire samples only after the peak T cell response had come.

Produced via immunoSEQ multiplex PCR; TCRdb's table is partial and in-frame only. The sample includes about 75,000 clones, around 90% of them seen just once. The clonotype comes from an adult who received the AZD1222 COVID-19 vaccine. The specimen comprised peripheral blood, sampled 28 days after the second AZD1222 dose.

The CDR3 DNA reads TGTGCCCGCACACCCTCGGGGGTCACTGAAGCTTTCTTT. It yields the protein CARTPSGVTEAFF. The V gene is TRBV2, the J gene TRBJ1-1, with TRBD1 as a possible D gene (5 bases). From germline, CDR1 is SNHLY and CDR2 FYNNEI. Trimming pared 11 bases from V and 4 bases from J, leaving 17 bases between. This CDR3 contains 13 residues. The full variable domain, rest sourced from reference TRBV2 and TRBJ1-1, is EPEVTQTPSHQVTQMGQEVILRCVPISNHLYFYWYRQILGQKVEFLVSFYNNEISEKSEIFDDQFSVERPDGSNFTLKIRSTKLEDSAMYFCARTPSGVTEAFFGQGTRLTVV.